This paragraph covers one T cell receptor (beta chain) sequence. Antigen specificity is unknown. TCRdb re-derived calls from the 5' RACE reads in MiXCR, one entry per CDR3 protein. The table lists 50,000 to 70,000 distinct CDR3 sequences, 20% to 25% of them singletons. Tregs were sorted as CD4+CD25+CD127-/low cells. Overall study findings and caveats: Tumor Tregs overlapped most with tumor, then blood, naive CD4+ cells. The larger-cohort validation was restricted to a single TCR beta V-J rearrangement rather than whole repertoires.

This CDR3 is 15 amino acids long. Germline values: CDR1 MNHEY, CDR2 SMNVEV (reference sequence). V lost 3 bases, J lost 7 bases, and 16 bases lay in between. This sequence joins TRBV27 and TRBJ2-1; D may correspond to TRBD1 or TRBD2 (7 bases each). The TCR was taken from a female donor with breast cancer. Sequenced sample: tumor-infiltrating Tregs sorted from the breast tumor. CDR3 DNA sequence: TGTGCCAGCAGTTTCAGGGGGGAGGGCAGGAATGAGCAGTTCTTC. Its translation: CASSFRGEGRNEQFF.